This T cell receptor (beta chain) was obtained from a study of beta chain features in type 1 diabetes. Study-wide results and limits: The naive, central memory and Treg TCRB repertoires of patients appeared to be more similar to one another than those of healthy donors. Sequencing of cDNA might inflate the share of cells that strongly express TCR.

The whole isolated RNA underwent reverse transcription, so sequencing captured expressed TCRB transcripts. Around 3.57 million reads was the average for naive, central memory and regulatory T cell samples. Profiling relied on immunoSEQ multiplex PCR, and the TCRdb table lists in-frame clones only, not all of them. The profile shows about 200,000 clones, about a tenth of them singletons. This clone was seen a handful of times. Its specificity is unknown. This clonotype was obtained from a man younger than 30 in good health. The material sequenced was central memory CD4+ T cells from blood.

The CDR3 DNA follows: TGTGCCAGCAGTTACGCCCTAGGACTAGCGGCAGAGACCCAGTACTTC. Translating it yields CASSYALGLAAETQYF. V usage is TRBV6-6 and J usage is TRBJ2-5, with 10 bases matching TRBD2. With 2 bases clipped from V and 4 bases from J, the junction kept 7 bases outside the gene matches. The CDR3 has 16 amino acids. Per germline, CDR1 MNHNY and CDR2 SVGAGI (reference sequence).